A single sample gave rise to the 14 T cell receptor beta chains below, sequenced in a study of graft-versus-host responses after intestinal transplantation. Clones were read by immunoSEQ multiplex PCR, and TCRdb kept only the in-frame ones, dropping some. The table shows approximately 5,700 clones, with under 80% occurring only once. Intraepithelial plus lamina propria lymphocytes were released by processing graft tissue. The specimen was ileum tissue, collected around 230 days after intestinal transplant. Every receptor here comes from a human patient who received an intestinal transplant, so some T cells may come from the graft donor.

This rearrangement joins TRBV28 to TRBJ2-1, with D possibly being TRBD2 (5 bases). With 3 bases removed from V and 7 bases from J, the gap between germline ends came to 7 bases. Germline CDR1 reads MDHEN; CDR2 reads SYDVKM. The CDR3 totals 12 residues. CDR3 DNA sequence: TGTGCCAGCAGTTTCGGGGTGAATGAGCAGTTCTTC. It is translated as CASSFGVNEQFF.

Comments on this clone: The same CDR3 can be traced to other DNA sequences in this sample. The rearrangement joins TRBV5-1 to TRBJ2-3; 11 bases are a match to TRBD2. V lost 3 bases, J lost 0 bases, and 3 bases stayed unmatched. This CDR3 has 16 residues. CDR1 is SGHRS, CDR2 YFSETQ, per germline. CDR3 coding DNA: TGCGCCAGCAGCTACGGACTAGCGGGTAGCACAGATACGCAGTATTTT. Its protein product is CASSYGLAGSTDTQYF. Full variable domain (remainder filled in from reference TRBV5-1 and TRBJ2-3): KAGVTQTPRYLIKTRGQQVTLSCSPISGHRSVSWYQQTPGQGLQFLFEYFSETQRNKGNFPGRFSGRQFSNSRSEMNVSTLELGDSALYLCASSYGLAGSTDTQYFGPGTRLTVL.

This clone has a handful of counts. The chain links TRBV13 to TRBJ2-7; no clear D gene. The V gene lost 5 bases and the J gene lost 2 bases, with 10 bases spanning the gap. CDR3 length equals 13 residues. In germline, CDR1 is PRHDT, CDR2 FYEKMQ (reference sequence). This CDR3 is CASSPGSAYEQYF. For the CDR3, the DNA is TGTGCCAGCAGCCCCGGATCGGCCTACGAGCAGTACTTC.

This rearrangement joins TRBV9 to TRBJ2-7; D is ambiguous. V lost 6 bases, J lost 1 base, and 8 bases lay in between. The germline CDR1 and CDR2 sequences are SGDLS and YYNGEE. The CDR3 has 12 amino acids. CDR3 sequence (DNA): TGTGCCAGCATCGTCGGGTCCTACGAGCAGTACTTC. This sequence encodes CASIVGSYEQYF.

Only a few counts were recorded for this clone. The sample contains more than one DNA sequence encoding this CDR3. The chain is built from TRBV4-1 and TRBJ2-7, with 7 bases that match TRBD2. Germline CDR1 reads MGHRA; CDR2 reads YSYEKL. Trimming removed 1 base from V and 9 bases from J; junction bases left unmatched: 9. This CDR3 comprises 14 residues. CDR3 residues: CASSQVGRGDGQYF. DNA of the CDR3: TGCGCCAGCAGCCAAGTGGGTCGGGGGGACGGGCAGTACTTC.

CDR3 amino acids: CASSKTGGAVAEAFF. In nucleotides, the CDR3 is TGTGCCAGCAGTAAGACAGGGGGCGCGGTTGCTGAAGCTTTCTTT. This chain connects TRBV6-1 to TRBJ1-1; TRBD1 matches at 10 bases. Trimming removed 5 bases from V and 6 bases from J; junction bases left unmatched: 9. The CDR3 covers 15 residues. Looked up from germline, CDR1 is MNHNS and CDR2 is SASEGT.

The chain couples TRBV19 to TRBJ1-1, with 7 bases lining up with TRBD1. V shed 9 bases and J 1 base; nucleotides not matched to a gene: 26. The germline V gene encodes CDR1 LNHDA and CDR2 SQIVND (reference sequence). The CDR3 length is 20 residues. The CDR3 loop reads CASAVRPGLTGFRGNTEAFF. The CDR3 DNA is TGTGCCAGCGCCGTCCGACCCGGCCTGACAGGGTTTAGGGGGAACACTGAAGCTTTCTTT.

This rearrangement joins TRBV6-6 to TRBJ2-7; D is ambiguous. This CDR3 is 11 amino acids long. CDR1 and CDR2 from the germline V gene are MNHNY and SVGAGI (reference sequence). With 2 bases removed from V and 5 bases from J, the gap between germline ends came to 4 bases. The CDR3 spells CASSYGDEQYF. DNA of the CDR3: TGTGCCAGCAGTTACGGGGACGAGCAGTACTTC.

The chain employs TRBV7-2 and TRBJ2-3; possible D gene TRBD1, 5 bases. Trimming cost V 5 bases and J 2 bases, with 17 bases left between them. CDR3 size: 16 residues. Germline V lookup: CDR1 SGHTA, CDR2 FQGNSA. CDR3 amino acids: CASSPMPAGYTDTQYF. For the CDR3, the DNA is TGTGCCAGCAGCCCAATGCCGGCAGGGTACACAGATACGCAGTATTTT.

The V gene is TRBV30, the J gene TRBJ1-6; D is unclear. The V end was cut by 0 bases, the J end by 5 bases, with 14 bases between. The CDR3 length is 16 residues. CDR1 is GTSNPN, CDR2 SVGIG, per germline (reference sequence). In DNA, the CDR3 is TGTGCCTGGAGTGTATATTCAGGAGCCGATAATTCACCCCTCCACTTT. Translation: CAWSVYSGADNSPLHF.

Regarding this clone: One end of the junction varies from germline; a read error may be responsible. V gene TRBV11-1 combines with J gene TRBJ2-5; TRBD2 matches 9 bases. The J call may be faulty, since TRBJ2-7 better matches the DNA end. The CDR3 consists of 17 residues. Germline CDR1 reads SGHAT; CDR2 reads FQDESV (reference sequence). Written as DNA, the CDR3 is TGCGCCAGCAGCCCCCGACCTTATAGCGGGGGAGCCTACGAGCAGTACTTC. Protein: CASSPRPYSGGAYEQYF.

In this sample, this clone turned up once. The chain has TRBV9 and TRBJ2-3; D is perhaps TRBD2 (7 bases). The V end lost 0 bases, the J end lost 4 bases, and 15 bases lay between the germline ends. The V gene's germline CDR1 is SGDLS and CDR2 YYNGEE. The CDR3 totals 16 residues. The CDR3 reads CASSVGPGGGADTQYF. CDR3 coding DNA: TGTGCCAGCAGCGTAGGCCCGGGGGGCGGAGCAGATACGCAGTATTTT.

The V call is TRBV6-8, the J call TRBJ2-7, with 7 bases that match TRBD1. Germline V gene lookup returns CDR1 MNHGY and CDR2 SAAAGT. This CDR3 is built from 16 residues. The V and J ends lost 4 bases and 7 bases, in that order; junction bases with no gene match: 16. For the CDR3, the DNA is TGTGCCAGCAGTTGCAGGGGGTGGCAGGGGTTGAGGGAGCAGTACTTC. This encodes CASSCRGWQGLREQYF.

CDR3 sequence reads: CASSSGTTNEQFF. The CDR3 bases are TGTGCCAGCAGTTCCGGGACCACCAATGAGCAGTTCTTC. This rearrangement joins TRBV6-4 to TRBJ2-1; D tentatively reads TRBD1 or TRBD2 (5 bases each). The CDR3 runs to 13 residues. Between the trimmed V and J ends, which lost 5 bases and 6 bases, there was a span of 11 bases. Germline CDR1 is MRHNA and CDR2 is SNTAGT.